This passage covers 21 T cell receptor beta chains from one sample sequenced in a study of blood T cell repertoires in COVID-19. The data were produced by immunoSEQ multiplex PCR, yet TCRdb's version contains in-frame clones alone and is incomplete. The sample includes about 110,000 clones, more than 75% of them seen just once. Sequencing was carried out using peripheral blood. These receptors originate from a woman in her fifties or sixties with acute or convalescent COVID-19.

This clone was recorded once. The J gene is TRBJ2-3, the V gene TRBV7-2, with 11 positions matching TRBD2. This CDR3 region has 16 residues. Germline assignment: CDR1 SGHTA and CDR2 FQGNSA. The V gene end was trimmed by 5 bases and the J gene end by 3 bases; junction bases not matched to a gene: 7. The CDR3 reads CASSRRLAGRTDTQYF. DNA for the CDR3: TGTGCCAGCAGCAGACGACTAGCGGGACGAACAGATACGCAGTATTTT.

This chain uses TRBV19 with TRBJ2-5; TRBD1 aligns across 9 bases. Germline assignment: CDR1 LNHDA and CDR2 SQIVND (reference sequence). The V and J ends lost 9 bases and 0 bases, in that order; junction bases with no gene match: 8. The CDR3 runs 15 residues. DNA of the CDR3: TGTGCCAGCCCGCCCGGGACAGGGAACCAAGAGACCCAGTACTTC. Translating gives CASPPGTGNQETQYF.

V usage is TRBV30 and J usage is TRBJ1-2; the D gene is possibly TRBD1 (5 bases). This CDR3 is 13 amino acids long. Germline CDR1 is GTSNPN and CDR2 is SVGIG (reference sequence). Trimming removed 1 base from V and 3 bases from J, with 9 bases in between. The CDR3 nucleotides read TGTGCCTGGAGTGCAGGGAGGGACTATGGCTACACCTTC. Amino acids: CAWSAGRDYGYTF.

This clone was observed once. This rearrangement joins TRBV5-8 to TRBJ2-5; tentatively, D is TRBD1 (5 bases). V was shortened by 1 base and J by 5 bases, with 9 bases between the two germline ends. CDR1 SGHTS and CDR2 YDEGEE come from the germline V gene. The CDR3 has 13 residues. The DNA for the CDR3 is TGTGCCAGCAGCTTGTCAGGGTTGGAGACCCAGTACTTC. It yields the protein CASSLSGLETQYF.

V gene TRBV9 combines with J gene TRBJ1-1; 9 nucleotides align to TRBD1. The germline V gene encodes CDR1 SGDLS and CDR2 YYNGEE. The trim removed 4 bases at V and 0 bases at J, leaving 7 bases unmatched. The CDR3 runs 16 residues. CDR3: CASSPQTGGMNTEAFF. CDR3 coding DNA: TGTGCCAGCAGCCCACAGACAGGGGGGATGAACACTGAAGCTTTCTTT.

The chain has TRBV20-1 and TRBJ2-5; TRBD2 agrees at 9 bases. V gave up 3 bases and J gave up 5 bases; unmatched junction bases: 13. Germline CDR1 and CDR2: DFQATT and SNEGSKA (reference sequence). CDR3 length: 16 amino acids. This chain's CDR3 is CSASRLAGQAFETQYF. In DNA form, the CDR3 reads TGCAGTGCTAGTCGGCTAGCGGGACAAGCCTTCGAGACCCAGTACTTC.

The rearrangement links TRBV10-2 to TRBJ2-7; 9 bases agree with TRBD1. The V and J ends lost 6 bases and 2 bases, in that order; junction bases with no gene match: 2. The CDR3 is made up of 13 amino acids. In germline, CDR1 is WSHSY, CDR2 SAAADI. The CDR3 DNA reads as TGCGCCAGCAGGGGACAGGGCGCCTACGAGCAGTACTTC. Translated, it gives CASRGQGAYEQYF.

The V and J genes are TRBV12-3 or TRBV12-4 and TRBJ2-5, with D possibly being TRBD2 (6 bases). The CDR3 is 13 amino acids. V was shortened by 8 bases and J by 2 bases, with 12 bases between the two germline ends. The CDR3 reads CASRKGGQETQYF. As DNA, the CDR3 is TGTGCCAGCCGAAAAGGAGGGCAAGAGACCCAGTACTTC.

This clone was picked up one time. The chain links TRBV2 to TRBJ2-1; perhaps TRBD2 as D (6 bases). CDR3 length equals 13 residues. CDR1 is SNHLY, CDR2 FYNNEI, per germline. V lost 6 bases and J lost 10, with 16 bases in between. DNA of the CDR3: TGTGCCAGCAGGGGGACTCCTGCAGGAGAGCAGTTCTTC. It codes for CASRGTPAGEQFF.

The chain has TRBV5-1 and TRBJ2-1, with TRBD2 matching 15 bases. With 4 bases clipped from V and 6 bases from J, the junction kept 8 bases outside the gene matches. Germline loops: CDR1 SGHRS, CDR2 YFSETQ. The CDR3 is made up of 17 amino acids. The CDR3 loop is CASSPPGLAGGSNEQFF. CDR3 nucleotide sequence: TGCGCCAGCAGCCCGCCGGGACTAGCGGGGGGAAGCAATGAGCAGTTCTTC.

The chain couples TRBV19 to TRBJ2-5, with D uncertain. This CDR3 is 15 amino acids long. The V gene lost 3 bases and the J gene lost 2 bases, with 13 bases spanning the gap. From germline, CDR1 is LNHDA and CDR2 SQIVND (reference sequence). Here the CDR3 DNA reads TGTGCCAGTAGTATTGGCGGAGCTAAACAAGAGACCCAGTACTTC. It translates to CASSIGGAKQETQYF.

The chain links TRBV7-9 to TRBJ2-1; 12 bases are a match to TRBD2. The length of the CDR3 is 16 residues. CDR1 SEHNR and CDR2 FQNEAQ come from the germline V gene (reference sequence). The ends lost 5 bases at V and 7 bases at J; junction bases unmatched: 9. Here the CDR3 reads CASSTPTSGRRNEQFF. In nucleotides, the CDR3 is TGTGCCAGCAGCACGCCTACTAGCGGGAGGCGGAATGAGCAGTTCTTC.

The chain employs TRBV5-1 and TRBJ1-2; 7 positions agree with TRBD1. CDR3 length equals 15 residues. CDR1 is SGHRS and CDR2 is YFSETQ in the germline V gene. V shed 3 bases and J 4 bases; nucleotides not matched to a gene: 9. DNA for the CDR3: TGCGCCAGCAGCTCAACAGGGGCACTAGCCTATGGCTACACCTTC. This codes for CASSSTGALAYGYTF.

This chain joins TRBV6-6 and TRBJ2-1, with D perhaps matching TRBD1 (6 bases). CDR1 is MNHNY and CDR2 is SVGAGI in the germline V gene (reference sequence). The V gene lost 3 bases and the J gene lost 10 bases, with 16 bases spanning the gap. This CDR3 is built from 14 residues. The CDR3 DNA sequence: TGTGCCAGCAGTTATGGTGCCCAGAGGGGGGAGCAGTTCTTC. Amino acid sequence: CASSYGAQRGEQFF.

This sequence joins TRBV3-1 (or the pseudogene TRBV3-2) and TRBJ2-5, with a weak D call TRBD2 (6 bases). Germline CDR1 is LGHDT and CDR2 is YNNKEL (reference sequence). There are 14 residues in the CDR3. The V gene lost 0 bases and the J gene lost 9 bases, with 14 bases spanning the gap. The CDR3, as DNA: TGTGCCAGCAGCCAAGATGGGACTCGTCTGTCCCAGTACTTC. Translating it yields CASSQDGTRLSQYF.

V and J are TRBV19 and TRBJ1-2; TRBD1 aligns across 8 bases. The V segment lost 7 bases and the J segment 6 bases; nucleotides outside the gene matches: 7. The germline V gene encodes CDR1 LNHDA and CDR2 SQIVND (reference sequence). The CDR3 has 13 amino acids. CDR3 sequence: CASTDPGGNGYTF. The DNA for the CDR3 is TGTGCCAGTACCGACCCAGGGGGCAATGGCTACACCTTC.

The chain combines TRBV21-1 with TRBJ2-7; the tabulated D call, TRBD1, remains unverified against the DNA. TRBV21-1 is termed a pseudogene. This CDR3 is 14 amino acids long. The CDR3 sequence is CASSSDTSSYEQYF. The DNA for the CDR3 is TGTGCCAGCTCCTCGGACACCTCCTCCTACGAGCAGTACTTC.

CDR3 DNA sequence: TGTGCCAGCAGCCCTGTTGGCAGGATGAACACTGAAGCTTTCTTT. Protein product: CASSPVGRMNTEAFF. This sequence joins TRBV7-9 and TRBJ1-1; D gene unclear. The CDR3 is 15 residues long. Trimming pared 5 bases from V and 0 bases from J, leaving 13 bases between. Germline values: CDR1 SEHNR, CDR2 FQNEAQ (reference sequence).

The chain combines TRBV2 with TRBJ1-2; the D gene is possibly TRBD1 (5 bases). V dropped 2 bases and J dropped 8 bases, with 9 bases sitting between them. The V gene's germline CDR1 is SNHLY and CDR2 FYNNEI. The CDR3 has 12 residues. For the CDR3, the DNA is TGTGCCAGCAGTGAACTTGGGGGGGGCTACACCTTC. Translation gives CASSELGGGYTF.

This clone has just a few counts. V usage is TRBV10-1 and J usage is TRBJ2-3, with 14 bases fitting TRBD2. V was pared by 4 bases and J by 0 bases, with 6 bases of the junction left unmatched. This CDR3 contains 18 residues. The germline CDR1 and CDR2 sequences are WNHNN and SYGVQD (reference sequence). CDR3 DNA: TGCGCCAGCAGTGGGACTAGCGGGAGGCCCCAGAGCACAGATACGCAGTATTTT. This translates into CASSGTSGRPQSTDTQYF.

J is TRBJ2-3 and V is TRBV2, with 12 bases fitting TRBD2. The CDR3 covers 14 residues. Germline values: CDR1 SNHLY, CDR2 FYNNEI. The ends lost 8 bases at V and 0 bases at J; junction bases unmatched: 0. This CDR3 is CASGTSGSTDTQYF. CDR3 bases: TGTGCCAGCGGGACTAGCGGGAGCACAGATACGCAGTATTTT. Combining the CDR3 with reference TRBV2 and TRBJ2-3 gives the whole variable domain EPEVTQTPSHQVTQMGQEVILRCVPISNHLYFYWYRQILGQKVEFLVSFYNNEISEKSEIFDDQFSVERPDGSNFTLKIRSTKLEDSAMYFCASGTSGSTDTQYFGPGTRLTVL.